This record covers a single TCR beta chain. The antigen is undetermined. Blood CD4+ CD25-low CD127-high conventional T cells supplied the genomic DNA template. TCRdb's copy holds only in-frame clones and misses some; the assay was immunoSEQ multiplex PCR. The sample lists some 31,000 clones; roughly 95% were seen once. This sample was taken from a study of regulatory and conventional T cells in RAG deficiency. The CDR3 is made up of 11 amino acids. Trimming cost V 1 base and J 8 bases, with 5 bases left between them. In germline, CDR1 is DFQATT, CDR2 SNEGSKA (reference sequence). Broader study findings: Omenn CD25-high CD127-low cells may be activated cells, not true Tregs. Omenn patients showed >90% Treg-Tconv overlap and shorter CDR3 lengths. Shannon entropy fell and Simpson indices rose in RAG-deficient patients.

This sample also belongs to another study, concerning regulatory T cells. That work states: Primers: 52 TRBV forward and 13 TRBJ reverse. Regulatory T cells showed the strongest V-J pair restriction and V/J gene skewing among patient repertoires.

The specimen sequenced was CD25- CD4+ T cells sorted from blood. This receptor was taken from a human donor in good health. This rearrangement joins TRBV20-1 to TRBJ1-4, with no clear D. The CDR3 region is CSARAGEKLFF. CDR3 nucleotide sequence: TGCAGTGCTAGAGCAGGCGAAAAACTGTTTTTT.